These 14 T cell receptor beta chains were sequenced from one sample in a study of T cell repertoires in aging, cancer and after chemotherapy. TRB rearrangements spanning V, D and J were amplified using mixed TRB-A/B primers. One entry per CDR3 protein, called by TCRdb with MiXCR from the multiplex PCR reads. The sample gives about 9,400 distinct CDR3 sequences, about two fifths of which show up once; around 3.3% is in the top ten. The template was genomic DNA from peripheral blood, not RNA. The sequencing sample was made of blood. The receptor set was obtained from a human donor in good health.

This clonotype was seen a few times. The chain uses TRBV13 and TRBJ2-3, with D maybe TRBD1 (6 bases). V lost 8 bases to trimming and J lost 4 bases, with 19 bases between them. The CDR3 spans 15 residues. Germline lookup yields CDR1 PRHDT and CDR2 FYEKMQ (reference sequence). The CDR3 reads CASGRWQGFADTQYF. CDR3 coding DNA: TGTGCCAGCGGTAGATGGCAGGGGTTTGCAGATACGCAGTATTTT.

This clonotype has a handful of counts. The gene calls are TRBV13 and TRBJ2-1; D is uncertain. The V end was cut by 0 bases, the J end by 2 bases, with 8 bases between. The CDR3 runs to 15 residues. The germline gives CDR1 PRHDT, CDR2 FYEKMQ (reference sequence). This CDR3 is CASSLGAVTYNEQFF. In DNA, the CDR3 is TGTGCCAGCAGCTTAGGGGCCGTCACCTACAATGAGCAGTTCTTC.

This clonotype was picked up a small number of times. The chain employs TRBV6-5 and TRBJ2-3; the match to TRBD2 covers 9 bases. The junction had 9 bases not matched to a gene; V was cut back by 6 bases and J by 5 bases. Germline V gene lookup returns CDR1 MNHEY and CDR2 SVGAGI. This CDR3 region has 15 residues. The CDR3 DNA sequence: TGTGCCAGCAGCTCCCTAGCGGGGATTTTAGATACGCAGTATTTT. This gives the protein CASSSLAGILDTQYF.

V gene TRBV12-3 or TRBV12-4 combines with J gene TRBJ1-2; TRBD1 is a possible D gene (5 bases). The length of the CDR3 is 13 residues. Between the trimmed V and J ends, which lost 6 bases and 4 bases, there was a span of 12 bases. The CDR3 loop reads CASRPGASYGYTF. Written as DNA, the CDR3 is TGTGCCAGCAGGCCCGGGGCATCCTATGGCTACACCTTC.

This clonotype was detected only a few times. This chain joins TRBV6-4 and TRBJ2-3, with unresolved D. Trimming removed 3 bases at V and 1 base at J, with 8 bases between. The CDR3 has 14 amino acids. CDR1 is MRHNA and CDR2 is SNTAGT in the germline V gene. The CDR3 DNA reads TGTGCCAGCAGTGAGCAGGACCGCACAGATACGCAGTATTTT. Its translation: CASSEQDRTDTQYF.

This clonotype has more than one count but fewer than ten. The chain uses TRBV5-5 and TRBJ1-1; no definite D call. V shed 0 bases and J shed 4 bases, with 10 bases lying between them. The CDR3 loop spans 14 amino acids. The germline V gene has CDR1 SGHKS and CDR2 YYEKEE (reference sequence). CDR3 nucleotide sequence: TGTGCCAGCAGCTTGGTTAACCGCCTCACTGAAGCTTTCTTT. This gives the protein CASSLVNRLTEAFF.

The chain is built from TRBV6-1 and TRBJ1-2, with TRBD1 matching 11 bases. J lost 4 bases, V lost 3 bases, and 7 bases had no gene match. The germline V gene has CDR1 MNHNS and CDR2 SASEGT. There are 16 residues in the CDR3. For the CDR3, the DNA is TGTGCCAGCAGTGAGGTCGGGACAGGGGGATTCTATGGCTACACCTTC. Encoded protein: CASSEVGTGGFYGYTF.

The chain has TRBV6-5 and TRBJ1-1, with D uncertain. Germline V gene data show CDR1 as MNHEY and CDR2 as SVGAGI. This CDR3 contains 17 residues. The V end lost 2 bases, the J end lost 3 bases, and 19 bases lay between the germline ends. The CDR3 DNA reads as TGTGCCAGCAGTTACGTCGCAGGTCCTGCTTCTTACACTGAAGCTTTCTTT. This codes for CASSYVAGPASYTEAFF.

The chain combines TRBV27 with TRBJ2-7, with 8 bases aligning to TRBD2. CDR1 and CDR2 from the germline V gene are MNHEY and SMNVEV (reference sequence). This CDR3 has 16 amino acids. The V segment lost 6 bases and the J segment 2 bases; nucleotides outside the gene matches: 12. CDR3 protein: CASSLLAAGDAYEQYF. The CDR3 DNA sequence: TGTGCCAGCAGCCTACTTGCAGCGGGAGACGCCTACGAGCAGTACTTC.

The table lists this clonotype with a few counts. The chain recombines TRBV6-4 with TRBJ2-3; 9 bases agree with TRBD2. Unmatched junction bases numbered 6, after V lost 5 bases and J lost 6 bases. Germline V lookup: CDR1 MRHNA, CDR2 SNTAGT. The CDR3 is made up of 14 amino acids. The CDR3 is CASSLRGLADTQYF. The CDR3 bases are TGTGCCAGCAGTTTACGAGGACTAGCGGATACGCAGTATTTT.

The J gene is TRBJ2-7, the V gene TRBV18, with 13 bases that match TRBD2. Trimming removed 6 bases from V and 6 bases from J; junction bases left unmatched: 11. This CDR3 is 16 amino acids long. The V gene's germline CDR1 is KGHSH and CDR2 LQKENI. In DNA, the CDR3 is TGTGCCAGCTCCCAGGGACTAGCGGGAAAATCTATCGAGCAGTACTTC. It codes for CASSQGLAGKSIEQYF. Together with reference TRBV18 and TRBJ2-7, the CDR3 gives the full variable domain: NAGVMQNPRHLVRRRGQEARLRCSPMKGHSHVYWYRQLPEEGLKFMVYLQKENIIDESGMPKERFSAEFPKEGPSILRIQQVVRGDSAAYFCASSQGLAGKSIEQYFGPGTRLTVT.

There are a few counts of this clonotype. The chain is built from TRBV14 and TRBJ2-2; no definite D call. CDR1 SGHDN and CDR2 FVKESK come from the germline V gene. This CDR3 comprises 13 residues. Deletions cut 4 bases from V and 6 bases from J, with 9 bases between. CDR3 region: CASSPQIAGELFF. The CDR3 region has the DNA TGTGCCAGCAGCCCCCAAATCGCCGGGGAGCTGTTTTTT.

J is TRBJ1-1 and V is TRBV11-1; D is undetermined. Trimming left V 7 bases short and J 7 bases short, with 16 bases between. This CDR3 is 13 amino acids long. CDR1 and CDR2 (germline): SGHAT, FQDESV (reference sequence). In DNA form, the CDR3 reads TGTGCCAGCACCATGGGAGTAGTTGATGAAGCTTTCTTT. Its translation is CASTMGVVDEAFF.

This chain uses TRBV11-3 with TRBJ2-7; TRBD1 matches at 9 bases. Germline lookup yields CDR1 SGHNT and CDR2 YENEEA. CDR3 size: 15 residues. V gave up 2 bases and J gave up 5 bases; unmatched junction bases: 7. The CDR3 loop reads CASSLSGTGFHEQYF. The CDR3 bases are TGTGCCAGCAGCTTATCGGGGACAGGGTTCCACGAGCAGTACTTC.